This TCR beta chain originates from a study of T cell changes during pregnancy in multiple sclerosis. The data were produced by immunoSEQ multiplex PCR, yet TCRdb's version contains in-frame clones alone and is incomplete. The sample carries 70,000 to 80,000 clones, less than 90% recorded once. Sample: peripheral blood, taken before pregnancy. The TCR comes from a female donor with multiple sclerosis, enrolled in a pregnancy study.

CDR3: CASSPEGEETQYF. CDR3 bases: TGTGCCAGCTCACCAGAAGGAGAAGAGACCCAGTACTTC. The rearrangement uses TRBV18 and TRBJ2-5; the D is unclear. This CDR3 has 13 residues. CDR1 and CDR2 from the germline V gene are KGHSH and LQKENI. V was cut by 2 bases and J by 3 bases, with 7 bases left in between. Combining the CDR3 with reference TRBV18 and TRBJ2-5 gives the whole variable domain NAGVMQNPRHLVRRRGQEARLRCSPMKGHSHVYWYRQLPEEGLKFMVYLQKENIIDESGMPKERFSAEFPKEGPSILRIQQVVRGDSAAYFCASSPEGEETQYFGPGTRLLVL.